The entry that follows covers one TCR beta chain sequence. Its antigen is unidentified. Germline lookup yields CDR1 GTSNPN and CDR2 SVGIG (reference sequence). Trimming shortened V by 3 bases and J by 4 bases, and 12 bases separated the two germline ends. The CDR3 totals 13 residues. PCR amplification relied on 60 Vbeta primers (plus 13 Jbeta primers). Using immunoSEQ multiplex PCR, the repertoire was profiled, and TCRdb retains in-frame clones only, with some absent. Of approximately 170,000 clones in the sample, about 82% were seen once. This sample was included in a study of cytomegalovirus exposure and HLA in healthy donors. Study observations and caveats: Later examination showed HLA-associated TCR beta chains had greater clonal expansion than equally common others. With high specificity and sensitivity, the classifier reportedly diagnosed cytomegalovirus status. What a later analysis showed was that several of the most significant clusters appeared linked to common viral pathogens.

Input material: PBMCs. The TCR originated in a male donor in good health and CMV-seronegative. J is TRBJ1-1 and V is TRBV30; D is possibly TRBD1 (5 bases). The CDR3 nucleotides are TGTGCCTGGAGCGAGACAGTGCGCACTGAAGCTTTCTTT. This gives the protein CAWSETVRTEAFF.